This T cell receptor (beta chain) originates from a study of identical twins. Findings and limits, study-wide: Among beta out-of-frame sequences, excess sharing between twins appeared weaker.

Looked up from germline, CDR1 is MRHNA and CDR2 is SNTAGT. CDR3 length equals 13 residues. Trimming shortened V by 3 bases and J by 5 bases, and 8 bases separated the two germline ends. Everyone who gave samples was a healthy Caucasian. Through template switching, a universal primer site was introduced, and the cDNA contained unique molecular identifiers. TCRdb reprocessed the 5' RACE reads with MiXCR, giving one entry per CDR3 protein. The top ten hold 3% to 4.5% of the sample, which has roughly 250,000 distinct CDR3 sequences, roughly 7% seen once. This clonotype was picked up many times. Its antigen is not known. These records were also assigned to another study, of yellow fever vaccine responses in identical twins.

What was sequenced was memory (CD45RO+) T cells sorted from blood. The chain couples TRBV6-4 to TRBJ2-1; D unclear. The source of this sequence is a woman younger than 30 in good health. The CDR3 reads CASSEKQNNEQFF. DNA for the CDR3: TGTGCCAGCAGTGAGAAACAAAACAATGAGCAGTTCTTC.